Here is one T cell receptor beta chain with its context. The treatment here: 19 received Ad26.COV2.S at low or high dose, single or two shots; about 5 received placebo; per-sample allocation not given. Specimen acquisition occurred on day 63 following the initial vaccine or placebo injection. The assay was immunoSEQ multiplex PCR, and TCRdb's table has in-frame clones only and misses some. Among 440,000 or so clones listed, 80% to 90% were seen once. The source of the sample is a study of Ad26.COV2.S vaccination and SARS-CoV-2 variants. The overall study: Ad26.COV2.S shots went into the muscle once or twice, 56 days apart.

This sample comprised peripheral blood, obtained in a trial of Ad26.COV2.S vaccine versus placebo. This TCR came from a person aged 18-65 years who received the Ad26.COV2.S COVID-19 vaccine or a placebo.

Here the CDR3 DNA reads TGTGCCAGCAGCTTAACGGGCCTGAAAGAAGAGACCCAGTACTTC. Translated: CASSLTGLKEETQYF. V gene TRBV7-3 combines with J gene TRBJ2-5, with no clear D. Trimming left V 0 bases short and J 3 bases short, with 11 bases between. Germline CDR1 SGHTA, CDR2 FQGTGA. The CDR3 extends over 15 amino acids.